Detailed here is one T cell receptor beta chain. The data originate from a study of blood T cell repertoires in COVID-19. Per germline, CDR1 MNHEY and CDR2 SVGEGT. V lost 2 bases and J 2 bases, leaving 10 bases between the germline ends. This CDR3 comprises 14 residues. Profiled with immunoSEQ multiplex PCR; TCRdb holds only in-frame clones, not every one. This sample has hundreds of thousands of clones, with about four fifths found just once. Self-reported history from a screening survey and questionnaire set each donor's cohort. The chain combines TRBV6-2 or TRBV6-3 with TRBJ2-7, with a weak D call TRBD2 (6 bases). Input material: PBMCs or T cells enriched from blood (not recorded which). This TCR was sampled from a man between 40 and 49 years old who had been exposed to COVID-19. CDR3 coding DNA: TGTGCCAGCAGTTACCAAGCGGGCACCTACGAGCAGTACTTC. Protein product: CASSYQAGTYEQYF.